These T cell receptor beta chains were read from a single sample in a study of blood T cell repertoires in COVID-19. Sequencing was performed with immunoSEQ multiplex PCR; in TCRdb, only in-frame clones are kept and a portion is missing. The sample lists 400,000 to 500,000 clones, about 88% occurring once. The specimen was PBMCs or T cells enriched from blood (not recorded which). The receptor set was obtained from a woman younger than 35 who had been exposed to COVID-19. Both conserved end residues are part of each CDR3. Fields, in order: CDR3 length, V gene, CDR3 protein.

>13|TRBV15
CATSRVGGYEQYF
>14|TRBV6-5
CASARDRSGETQYF
>17|TRBV7-8
CASSLAMSAQGARGYTF
>13|TRBV12-3/TRBV12-4
CASSLGTNEKLFF
>18|TRBV7-2
CASSSRGGVGSLPYEQYF
>15|TRBV6-5
CASSSDIGTYNEQFF
>17|TRBV9
CASSVGGALAVLETQYF
>15|TRBV9
CASSPSGGSAYEQYF
>16|TRBV4-1
CASSQEQTSGSYEQYF
>15|TRBV3-1/TRBV3-2
CASSQGDRRPYEQYF
>12|TRBV12-3/TRBV12-4
CASSSYNQPQHF
>16|TRBV6-5
CASSYSGQRGTDTQYF
>14|TRBV11-2
CASSLGTVDTEAFF
>18|TRBV18
CASSQYPGGTGTSDTQYF
>14|TRBV10-3
CAISDRGQNSPLHF
>16|TRBV9
CASSGKLAVSSYEQYF
>17|TRBV5-1
CASSAGLAGIQYNEQFF
>13|TRBV2
CASMGRFGDGYTF
>14|TRBV7-2
CASSSLPVNTEAFF
>15|TRBV5-8
CASSLGQVNTGELFF
>14|TRBV11-3
CASSPGLASGELFF
>14|TRBV27
CASSLTGTDSPLHF
>12|TRBV5-4
CASSLQNSPLHF
>15|TRBV28
CASISGSRPNQPQHF
>12|TRBV19
CASNPGFYGYTF